The rows below give T cell receptor beta chains drawn from one sample of a study of cytomegalovirus exposure and HLA in healthy donors. Sequencing used immunoSEQ multiplex PCR; TCRdb keeps in-frame clones, though not all of them. Of 70,000 to 100,000 clones in the sample, around 82% were seen once. The sample consisted of PBMCs. These receptors all come from a man aged 18 to 35 in good health and CMV-seronegative. Both conserved end residues are part of each CDR3. The D gene is left open where the match is weak. Clone size is given for some rows only: seen once, a few or many times, or a class if the clone is expanded.

j_gene,len,abundance,v_gene,d_gene,CDR3aa,CDR3nt
TRBJ1-3,15,-,TRBV19,-,CASSIWTTFGNTIYF,TGTGCCAGTAGTATTTGGACTACTTTTGGAAACACCATATATTTT
TRBJ2-5,16,once,TRBV6-5,TRBD2,CASSYLGGGDRETQYF,TGTGCCAGCAGTTACTTGGGGGGAGGGGACCGGGAGACCCAGTACTTC
TRBJ1-3,15,-,TRBV10-2,-,CASSRRRTSGNTIYF,TGCGCCAGCAGTCGAAGGAGGACCTCTGGAAACACCATATATTTT
TRBJ2-7,15,-,TRBV7-9,TRBD2,CSSSFGTSGIYEQYF,TGTTCCAGCAGCTTTGGGACTAGCGGTATATACGAGCAGTACTTC
TRBJ2-1,16,-,TRBV7-9,TRBD2,CASSSSGGGWDNEQFF,TGTGCCAGCAGCTCTTCGGGGGGAGGGTGGGACAATGAGCAGTTCTTC
TRBJ1-1,13,-,TRBV6-6,TRBD1,CASSTYRGAEAFF,TGTGCCAGCAGTACTTACAGGGGTGCCGAAGCTTTCTTT
TRBJ1-2,14,-,TRBV19,-,CASTNQVENYGYTF,TGTGCCAGTACAAACCAGGTGGAAAACTATGGCTACACCTTC
TRBJ1-1,12,-,TRBV29-1,-,CSVVLGNTEAFF,TGCAGCGTTGTCCTCGGGAACACTGAAGCTTTCTTT
TRBJ2-3,14,-,TRBV12-5,TRBD1,CASVTGHFTDTQYF,TGTGCTAGTGTGACAGGGCACTTCACAGATACGCAGTATTTT
TRBJ2-5,15,-,TRBV25-1,TRBD2,CASSDSGGYVETQYF,TGTGCCAGCAGTGATAGCGGGGGGTACGTGGAGACCCAGTACTTC
TRBJ1-5,14,-,TRBV6-5,-,CASSEQGWGQPQHF,TGTGCCAGCAGTGAACAGGGTTGGGGGCAGCCCCAGCATTTT
TRBJ2-1,20,-,TRBV19,TRBD1,CASSIGTHPGQGATYNEQFF,TGTGCCAGTAGTATAGGAACCCACCCCGGACAGGGGGCTACCTACAATGAGCAGTTCTTC
TRBJ2-7,15,-,TRBV6-6,TRBD2,CASSYSLAGSYEQYF,TGTGCCAGCAGTTACTCGCTAGCGGGGTCCTACGAGCAGTACTTC
TRBJ2-3,16,-,TRBV18,TRBD2,CASSPEASGITDTQYF,TGTGCCAGCTCACCAGAGGCTAGCGGTATCACAGATACGCAGTATTTT
TRBJ1-6,15,-,TRBV6-5,-,CASRALGGYGSPLHF,TGTGCCAGCAGAGCGCTGGGGGGTTATGGATCACCCCTCCACTTT
TRBJ2-7,14,-,TRBV4-2,-,CASSPESFSYEQYF,TGTGCCAGCAGCCCAGAATCTTTCTCCTACGAGCAGTACTTC
TRBJ2-3,14,few,TRBV5-1,-,CASSSGGVTDTQYF,TGCGCCAGCAGCTCCGGGGGTGTCACAGATACGCAGTATTTT
TRBJ2-1,15,-,TRBV2,-,CASSSVSRAYNEQFF,TGTGCCAGCAGTTCCGTTAGCAGGGCTTACAATGAGCAGTTCTTC
TRBJ1-2,20,-,TRBV5-1,TRBD1,CASSHAPNRQGPNPGNGYTF,TGCGCCAGCAGCCACGCACCAAACAGACAGGGCCCAAACCCCGGGAATGGCTACACCTTC
TRBJ1-1,13,-,TRBV6-6,-,CASTQGFGTEAFF,TGTGCCAGCACCCAGGGGTTCGGCACTGAAGCTTTCTTT
TRBJ2-7,16,-,TRBV7-9,TRBD1,CASSGLPGQGSYEQYF,TGTGCCAGCAGCGGCCTCCCGGGACAGGGGTCCTACGAGCAGTACTTC
TRBJ1-2,13,once,TRBV27,-,CASSLSEFGGYTF,TGTGCCAGCAGTTTAAGTGAATTCGGTGGCTACACCTTC
TRBJ2-7,17,once,TRBV6-1,TRBD1,CASSEVVGTGSSYEQYF,TGTGCCAGCAGTGAAGTTGTGGGGACAGGGAGCTCCTACGAGCAGTACTTC
TRBJ1-2,15,-,TRBV6-5,TRBD1,CASRLQGAVNYGYTF,TGTGCCAGCAGATTACAGGGGGCGGTTAACTATGGCTACACCTTC
TRBJ1-2,15,once,TRBV29-1,TRBD1,CSVVYQGEIDYGYTF,TGCAGCGTTGTATATCAGGGGGAGATTGACTATGGCTACACCTTC
TRBJ1-1,15,-,TRBV5-5,-,CASSLGQTGNTEAFF,TGTGCCAGCAGCCTCGGCCAGACGGGGAACACTGAAGCTTTCTTT
TRBJ2-7,15,-,TRBV6-1,-,CASSEVYASSYEQYF,TGTGCCAGCAGTGAAGTTTACGCTAGCTCCTACGAGCAGTACTTC
TRBJ2-3,15,-,TRBV5-1,-,CASSLRTDLTDTQYF,TGCGCCAGCAGCCTTAGGACGGACTTGACAGATACGCAGTATTTT
TRBJ1-1,13,-,TRBV2,-,CASRAGKNTEAFF,TGTGCCAGCAGGGCAGGGAAGAACACTGAAGCTTTCTTT
TRBJ1-5,15,-,TRBV19,-,CASSKERRARQPQHF,TGTGCCAGTAGTAAGGAAAGGAGGGCACGACAGCCCCAGCATTTT
TRBJ1-6,16,few,TRBV13,TRBD1,CASSLALQGALGPLHF,TGTGCCAGCAGCTTAGCCCTACAGGGGGCGCTAGGACCCCTCCACTTT
TRBJ2-3,17,-,TRBV4-1,-,CASSQERGATSTDTQYF,TGCGCCAGCAGCCAAGAACGGGGGGCTACTAGCACAGATACGCAGTATTTT
TRBJ1-2,15,-,TRBV14,-,CASSLSGEGNYGYTF,TGTGCCAGCAGCCTAAGCGGGGAGGGGAACTATGGCTACACCTTC
TRBJ2-4,13,-,TRBV7-3,-,CASSLLYGDIQYF,TGTGCCAGCAGCTTGCTTTACGGAGACATTCAGTACTTC
TRBJ2-2,17,-,TRBV5-1,TRBD2,CASSSAIAGGLTGELFF,TGCGCCAGCAGCTCCGCTATAGCGGGGGGGTTGACCGGGGAGCTGTTTTTT
TRBJ2-1,15,few,TRBV11-2,TRBD1,CASSPGQGAFNEQFF,TGTGCCAGCAGCCCGGGACAGGGGGCCTTCAATGAGCAGTTCTTC
TRBJ2-7,15,-,TRBV7-9,-,CASSLAGGLSYEQYF,TGTGCCAGCAGCTTAGCGGGGGGGCTCTCCTACGAGCAGTACTTC
TRBJ2-7,16,few,TRBV7-2,-,CASSLIGWDTTYEQYF,TGTGCCAGCAGCCTCATAGGGTGGGACACGACCTACGAGCAGTACTTC
TRBJ1-3,15,-,TRBV11-2,-,CASSDDRQTGNTIYF,TGTGCCAGCAGCGACGACAGGCAGACTGGAAACACCATATATTTT
TRBJ2-3,17,-,TRBV4-2,TRBD2,CASSQSLVLAGGDTQYF,TGTGCCAGCAGCCAATCCCTTGTTCTAGCGGGGGGAGATACGCAGTATTTT
TRBJ2-1,15,-,TRBV7-9,TRBD2,CASSATSGEYNEQFF,TGTGCCAGCAGCGCCACTAGCGGGGAGTACAATGAGCAGTTCTTC
TRBJ2-3,16,-,TRBV27,TRBD1,CASGTRQGEATDTQYF,TGTGCCAGCGGAACACGACAGGGAGAGGCTACTGATACGCAGTATTTT
TRBJ2-2,13,-,TRBV6-1,-,CASRWGDTGELFF,TGTGCCAGCAGGTGGGGGGACACCGGGGAGCTGTTTTTT
TRBJ2-7,14,-,TRBV29-1,TRBD2,CSYLKRGDSYEQYF,TGCAGCTATCTCAAGCGGGGGGACTCCTACGAGCAGTACTTC
TRBJ2-7,14,-,TRBV5-1,TRBD2,CASSLLAISYEQYF,TGCGCCAGCAGCTTACTAGCGATCTCCTACGAGCAGTACTTC
TRBJ1-4,13,-,TRBV11-2,-,CASNRRGSEKLFF,TGTGCCAGCAACCGTCGGGGGAGCGAAAAACTGTTTTTT
TRBJ1-2,15,-,TRBV6-1,TRBD1,CASGELQGAFYGYTF,TGTGCCAGTGGAGAGTTACAGGGGGCGTTCTATGGCTACACCTTC
TRBJ1-5,14,-,TRBV6-5,-,CASSWTLSNQPQHF,TGTGCCAGCAGTTGGACACTTAGCAATCAGCCCCAGCATTTT
TRBJ1-2,17,-,TRBV18,TRBD1,CASSPRSPGTVLYGYTF,TGTGCCAGCTCACCGAGAAGTCCCGGGACAGTTCTCTATGGCTACACCTTC
TRBJ1-2,14,few,TRBV14,TRBD1,CASSQVGTGFGYTF,TGTGCCAGCAGCCAAGTGGGGACAGGGTTTGGCTACACCTTC
TRBJ2-3,16,once,TRBV5-1,TRBD1,CASSPGSTGRTDTQYF,TGCGCCAGCAGCCCTGGTTCGACAGGGCGCACAGATACGCAGTATTTT
TRBJ1-2,13,-,TRBV9,-,CASRSRQTYGYTF,TGTGCCAGCAGATCAAGACAGACCTATGGCTACACCTTC
TRBJ2-2,20,-,TRBV18,TRBD2,CASSRRHLTSGGENTGELFF,TGTGCCAGCTCACGCCGGCACCTGACTAGCGGGGGAGAGAACACCGGGGAGCTGTTTTTT
TRBJ2-7,16,-,TRBV5-1,-,CASSPTGPKSSYEQYF,TGCGCCAGCAGCCCCACGGGTCCCAAAAGCTCCTACGAGCAGTACTTC
TRBJ1-1,15,few,TRBV27,-,CASSLGGFGDTEAFF,TGTGCCAGCAGTTTAGGAGGGTTCGGGGACACTGAAGCTTTCTTT
TRBJ1-2,16,-,TRBV9,TRBD1,CASSVVADRLNYGYTF,TGTGCCAGCAGCGTAGTAGCGGACAGGCTCAACTATGGCTACACCTTC